This T cell receptor beta chain was obtained from a study of T cell responses to AZD1222 COVID-19 vaccine. The study, taken as a whole, reports: White British donors predominated, females outnumbered males, and clonal diversity was possibly underestimated. Close to half of all spike-specific TCRs reportedly target regions of the variants that are unmutated. Repertoire collection took place solely once the T cell response had peaked. At study baseline, merely over 5 AZD1222 recipients were seropositive.

In the case of this clone: As yet, its antigen is unknown.

With 0 bases removed from V and 7 bases from J, the gap between germline ends came to 6 bases. The CDR3 runs to 12 residues. Profiled with immunoSEQ multiplex PCR; TCRdb holds only in-frame clones, not every one. The listing records 150,000 or so clones. The TCR comes from an adult in good health. Sequencing was performed on peripheral blood. The rearrangement uses TRBV12-3 or TRBV12-4 and TRBJ1-1, with D maybe TRBD1 (5 bases). As DNA, the CDR3 is TGTGCCAGCAGTTTAGCGCAGGGTGAAGCTTTCTTT. It is translated as CASSLAQGEAFF.